The present entry profiles one T cell receptor beta chain with its context. Its target is not known. Germline assignment: CDR1 PRHDT and CDR2 FYEKMQ (reference sequence). The CDR3 has 14 residues. The germline V and J ends were trimmed by 5 bases and 8 bases, with 18 bases remaining between them. The PCR contained 60 Vbeta and 13 Jbeta primers. Here immunoSEQ multiplex PCR was the method, and the copy in TCRdb shows in-frame clones only, minus some. The sample has around 160,000 clones, almost 80% seen once. These data originate in a study of cytomegalovirus exposure and HLA in healthy donors. Study information: Out of a few hundred genotyped donors, about 80% belonged to the Caucasian-associated ancestry cluster. The study, taken as a whole, reports: As confirmed in vitro, a few CMV-associated chains were specific for CMV antigens. Owing to their indistinguishability, certain V segments, notably TRBV6-2 and TRBV6-3, were excluded.

J is TRBJ1-1 and V is TRBV13; D remains unclear. The sequence was obtained from a man aged 18 to 30 in good health and CMV-seropositive. Sequencing was done on a sample of PBMCs. In nucleotides, the CDR3 is TGTGCCAGCAGCCACCCCGGAGGTTCTAGCGAAGCTTTCTTT. This translates into CASSHPGGSSEAFF.